This T cell receptor (beta chain) appears in the sequencing data of a study of T-cell reconstitution after alpha-beta-depleted transplantation in children. V lost 5 bases and J 5 bases, leaving 12 bases between the germline ends. The CDR3 totals 13 residues. Germline V lookup: CDR1 SSHAT, CDR2 FNYEAQ (reference sequence). Preparing the TCRbeta library involved the use of unique molecular identifiers. TCRdb passed the PCR reads through MiXCR, listing each CDR3 protein once. The repertoire holds around 500,000 distinct CDR3 sequences, roughly an eighth seen once, with around 5.8% in the top ten. This clonotype has more than one count but fewer than ten.

This chain joins TRBV7-7 and TRBJ2-5; D perhaps matches TRBD1 (6 bases). Specimen: PBMCs from the stem cell graft donor, collected from the stem cell graft. This receptor was taken from a human donor who donated a stem cell graft to a child with combined immunodeficiency. The CDR3 reads CASSRPQGETQYF. CDR3 DNA: TGTGCCAGCAGCCGGCCCCAGGGGGAGACCCAGTACTTC.